These 4 T cell receptor beta chains originate from one sample sequenced in a study of blood T cell repertoires in COVID-19. Method: immunoSEQ multiplex PCR; TCRdb's copy keeps in-frame clones and lacks some. The sample lists 85,000 to 130,000 clones, 85% to 90% occurring once. The specimen was peripheral blood. These TCRs come from a human donor in a cohort sampled during active COVID-19.

The chain combines TRBV18 with TRBJ1-6; TRBD1 aligns across 7 bases. Per the germline V gene, CDR1 is KGHSH and CDR2 is LQKENI. The trim removed 6 bases at V and 7 bases at J, leaving 12 bases unmatched. This CDR3 spans 16 amino acids. The CDR3: CASSQADRAQNSPLHF. For the CDR3, the DNA is TGTGCCAGCTCGCAGGCTGACAGGGCCCAGAATTCACCCCTCCACTTT.

The V gene is TRBV2, the J gene TRBJ1-6, with no clear D. Germline lookup yields CDR1 SNHLY and CDR2 FYNNEI. Trimming took 6 bases from V and 9 from J, leaving 9 bases between them. The CDR3 has 12 residues. The CDR3 spells CASRVDSSPLHF. CDR3 in DNA: TGTGCCAGCAGAGTTGATAGTTCACCCCTCCACTTT.

CDR3 amino acids: CASSLDRGRNGYTF. The CDR3 DNA reads as TGTGCCAGCAGTTTAGACAGGGGGCGTAATGGCTACACCTTC. The chain couples TRBV27 to TRBJ1-2; 10 bases are a match to TRBD1. Germline values: CDR1 MNHEY, CDR2 SMNVEV (reference sequence). The trim removed 2 bases at V and 6 bases at J, leaving 3 bases unmatched. CDR3 length: 14 amino acids.

This clone has just a few counts. This sequence joins TRBV3-1 (or the pseudogene TRBV3-2) and TRBJ1-2, with a possible D match to TRBD1 (5 bases). The germline gives CDR1 LGHDT, CDR2 YNNKEL (reference sequence). V lost 0 bases and J 8 bases, leaving 13 bases between the germline ends. CDR3 length equals 14 residues. CDR3 residues: CASSQEGLRGGYTF. CDR3 nucleotide sequence: TGTGCCAGCAGCCAAGAGGGCCTCCGGGGGGGCTACACCTTC.